Listed below are T cell receptor beta chains from one sample, sequenced in a study of post-analysis software for immune sequencing data. Each CDR3 protein gets one entry after TCRdb re-called the PCR reads with MiXCR. The sample carries 650,000 to 850,000 distinct CDR3 sequences, about 43% recorded once. Sequencing input: blood. Receptors were obtained from a girl aged 5-17 years with multiple sclerosis. Each CDR3 is given with its conserved first and last residue. Fields, in order: V gene, CDR3 protein.

TRBV7-2 CASSLGVRGNLYEQYF
TRBV6-1 CASSGTSGRANNHEQFF
TRBV29-1 CSVEVVALAKNIQYF
TRBV4-1 CASSQAPEGTNQPQHF
TRBV6-6 CASTSGSYEQFF
TRBV29-1 CSVERPLTDGGYTF
TRBV7-2 CASSLDVFGTSGYGYTF
TRBV20-1 CSALGLAEPHHSYEQYF
TRBV25-1 CASSAPGGYEQYF
TRBV7-8 CASSEERNNQPQHF
TRBV29-1 CSVEWVLGYTF
TRBV12-3/TRBV12-4 CASSPRGWAKGYYEQYF
TRBV6-2/TRBV6-3 CASSYRWPVTEAFF
TRBV27 CASSPTHRGIYGYTF
TRBV28 CASSLLADPSYEQYF
TRBV20-1 CSASAGVSNQPQHF
TRBV29-1 CSVGREGQWWNEQFF
TRBV20-1 CSAREARTGANEKLFF
TRBV4-1 CASSPKWGLSGAFF